The 32 T cell receptor beta chains listed next were all sequenced from one sample in a study of control samples from healthy donors and cancer patients. The table came from immunoSEQ multiplex PCR; TCRdb's copy has only in-frame clones and leaves some out. Here the sample spans under 150,000 clones, approximately 95% being singletons. The source material was blood. These TCRs come from a man aged 30-40 years in good health.

This sequence joins TRBV7-9 and TRBJ1-3, with D possibly being TRBD1 (6 bases). CDR1 is SEHNR and CDR2 is FQNEAQ in the germline V gene (reference sequence). There are 14 residues in the CDR3. Deletions cut 3 bases from V and 7 bases from J, with 13 bases between. The CDR3 region has the DNA TGTGCCAGCAGCTTTAACAGGGCGGTGAACACCATATATTTT. Translation gives CASSFNRAVNTIYF.

This rearrangement joins TRBV28 to TRBJ1-2; D ambiguous. This CDR3 comprises 15 residues. Germline loops: CDR1 MDHEN, CDR2 SYDVKM. Trimming shortened V by 4 bases and J by 6 bases, and 18 bases separated the two germline ends. The CDR3 coding sequence is TGTGCCAGCAGTTCATCGAGAGGGAGTAGGAATGGCTACACCTTC. Translating it yields CASSSSRGSRNGYTF.

This chain links TRBV19 with TRBJ1-5; tentative D call: TRBD1 (5 bases). The CDR3 extends over 17 amino acids. The germline V gene encodes CDR1 LNHDA and CDR2 SQIVND (reference sequence). V was cut by 2 bases and J by 3 bases, with 17 bases left in between. In DNA form, the CDR3 reads TGTGCCAGTAGTATAAGCCGGGGCGGGACGCTCAATCAGCCCCAGCATTTT. Encoded protein: CASSISRGGTLNQPQHF.

This sequence joins TRBV7-9 and TRBJ2-7; tentative D call: TRBD1 (5 bases). Germline lookup yields CDR1 SEHNR and CDR2 FQNEAQ (reference sequence). The V and J ends lost 1 base and 0 bases respectively, with 16 bases between them. This CDR3 is 17 amino acids long. In DNA form, the CDR3 reads TGTGCCAGCAGCTTAGGGGCCGCAGGGTCTTACTCCTACGAGCAGTACTTC. Translating it yields CASSLGAAGSYSYEQYF.

This chain links TRBV5-1 with TRBJ2-1; D is unclear. Germline loops: CDR1 SGHRS, CDR2 YFSETQ. The CDR3 runs 12 residues. V was pared by 0 bases and J by 7 bases, with 5 bases between. CDR3 nucleotides: TGCGCCAGCAGCTTGGGCGGTAATGAGCAGTTCTTC. Its translation is CASSLGGNEQFF.

The V call is TRBV4-1, the J call TRBJ1-6, with D possibly being TRBD1 (5 bases). Germline V gives CDR1 MGHRA, CDR2 YSYEKL. V lost 4 bases to trimming and J lost 7 bases, with 20 bases between them. The CDR3 contains 17 residues. The CDR3 DNA reads TGCGCCAGCAGCCCGGGGGGAGGGGTATTGGTAAATTCACCCCTCCACTTT. Protein product: CASSPGGGVLVNSPLHF.

In this sample, this clone turned up once. This chain connects TRBV6-5 to TRBJ1-5; 7 bases fit TRBD1. Germline V gene lookup returns CDR1 MNHEY and CDR2 SVGAGI. V lost 0 bases, J lost 1 base, and 0 bases stayed unmatched. The CDR3 has 15 amino acids. The CDR3 sequence: CASSYSGQSNQPQHF. The CDR3 DNA follows: TGTGCCAGCAGTTACTCGGGACAGAGCAATCAGCCCCAGCATTTT.

The table lists this clone with a count of one. The chain links TRBV6-2 or TRBV6-3 to TRBJ2-7; perhaps D is TRBD1 or TRBD2 (5 bases each). CDR1 and CDR2 (germline): MNHEY, SVGEGT. V was cut by 6 bases and J by 5 bases, with 17 bases left in between. The CDR3 covers 14 residues. The CDR3 DNA sequence: TGTGCCAGCAGCCCCGGGACGGAAGGGAACGAGCAGTACTTC. Protein: CASSPGTEGNEQYF.

CDR3 DNA sequence: TGTGCCAGCAGCTTAGGGACAGGGATGCCAGATACGCAGTATTTT. This translates into CASSLGTGMPDTQYF. The genes are TRBV7-3 and TRBJ2-3; 9 bases map to TRBD1. Germline-derived CDR1 and CDR2 are SGHTA and FQGTGA. The CDR3 is 15 residues long. The J segment lost 4 bases and the V segment lost 2 bases, leaving 4 bases of the junction unmatched. Looking up the rest from reference TRBV7-3 and TRBJ2-3 gives the full variable domain: GAGVSQTPSNKVTEKGKYVELRCDPISGHTALYWYRQSLGQGPEFLIYFQGTGAADDSGLPNDRFFAVRPEGSVSTLKIQRTERGDSAVYLCASSLGTGMPDTQYFGPGTRLTVL.

The chain couples TRBV11-3 to TRBJ2-7; 8 bases agree with TRBD2. J lost 0 bases, V lost 6 bases, and 13 bases had no gene match. Germline CDR1 SGHNT, CDR2 YENEEA. The CDR3 is 17 amino acids. This CDR3 is CASSWWGPGLGSYEQYF. CDR3 DNA sequence: TGTGCCAGCAGTTGGTGGGGACCGGGACTAGGCTCCTACGAGCAGTACTTC. The full variable domain, with the rest looked up from reference TRBV11-3 and TRBJ2-7, is EAGVVQSPRYKIIEKKQPVAFWCNPISGHNTLYWYLQNLGQGPELLIRYENEEAVDDSQLPKDRFSAERLKGVDSTLKIQPAELGDSAVYLCASSWWGPGLGSYEQYFGPGTRLTVT.

The chain recombines TRBV30 with TRBJ1-6, with D possibly being TRBD1 (5 bases). V gave up 3 bases and J gave up 1 base, with 19 bases separating them. The CDR3 has 18 residues. Germline V gives CDR1 GTSNPN, CDR2 SVGIG (reference sequence). CDR3 sequence: CAWSRTPGRRSYNSPLHF. The CDR3 bases are TGTGCCTGGAGCAGGACCCCGGGACGACGGTCCTATAATTCACCCCTCCACTTT.

This chain connects TRBV5-1 to TRBJ2-1; 14 bases fit TRBD2. Germline lookup yields CDR1 SGHRS and CDR2 YFSETQ. The CDR3 length is 18 residues. The V segment lost 0 bases and the J segment 8 bases; nucleotides outside the gene matches: 10. The CDR3 here is CASSLEARLAGGTDEQFF. CDR3 nucleotide sequence: TGCGCCAGCAGCTTGGAGGCGAGACTAGCGGGGGGGACCGATGAGCAGTTCTTC.

The chain is built from TRBV5-8 and TRBJ2-3, with TRBD2 matching over 14 bases. V lost 4 bases and J lost 5; bases outside the gene matches: 9. The CDR3 length is 17 residues. CDR1 is SGHTS and CDR2 is YDEGEE in the germline V gene. The DNA for the CDR3 is TGTGCCAGCAGCCCAACCCCTGGACTAGCGGGGGGAGATACGCAGTATTTT. It encodes CASSPTPGLAGGDTQYF.

The chain carries TRBV4-1 and TRBJ2-7; no firm D call. CDR1 and CDR2 from the germline V gene are MGHRA and YSYEKL. V shed 4 bases and J shed 2 bases, with 6 bases lying between them. There are 12 residues in the CDR3. The CDR3 is CASSLDPYEQYF. The CDR3 DNA is TGCGCCAGCAGCCTCGACCCCTACGAGCAGTACTTC.

The rearrangement uses TRBV3-1 (or the pseudogene TRBV3-2) and TRBJ2-1, with 7 bases lining up with TRBD2. Trimming at V came to 6 bases and at J to 4 bases, leaving 9 bases not matched to a gene. This CDR3 region has 15 residues. Germline CDR1 reads LGHDT; CDR2 reads YNNKEL (reference sequence). In DNA form, the CDR3 reads TGTGCCAGCAGTGGTCCGGGGGGATCTTACAATGAGCAGTTCTTC. Protein sequence: CASSGPGGSYNEQFF.

The chain joins TRBV5-6 to TRBJ2-7; 9 bases fit TRBD1. The trim removed 2 bases at V and 4 bases at J, leaving 7 bases unmatched. CDR1 and CDR2 (germline): SGHDT, YYEEEE. This CDR3 region has 15 residues. CDR3 in amino acids: CASSFSRQGEYEQYF. Written as DNA, the CDR3 is TGTGCCAGCAGCTTTTCAAGACAGGGGGAGTACGAGCAGTACTTC.

The rearrangement joins TRBV9 to TRBJ1-5, with D perhaps matching TRBD1 (6 bases). The CDR3 sequence is 15 residues long. V lost 3 bases, J lost 6 bases, and 16 bases lay in between. CDR1 and CDR2 (germline): SGDLS, YYNGEE. Here the CDR3 DNA reads TGTGCCAGCAGCGGCCAAACTAAGGGGGGTCAGCCCCAGCATTTT. Amino acids: CASSGQTKGGQPQHF.

The chain carries TRBV5-1 and TRBJ1-4, with unresolved D. Germline lookup yields CDR1 SGHRS and CDR2 YFSETQ. The CDR3 has 14 amino acids. V was cut by 0 bases and J by 0 bases, with 3 bases left in between. CDR3 nucleotides: TGCGCCAGCAGCTTGGGATCAACTAATGAAAAACTGTTTTTT. Translating it yields CASSLGSTNEKLFF.

As DNA, the CDR3 is TGTGCCAGTAGTATAGCCAGGACTGCTGTGGGGGAGCTGTTTTTT. As protein: CASSIARTAVGELFF. V and J are TRBV19 and TRBJ2-2, with D possibly matching TRBD2 (5 bases). Per the germline V gene, CDR1 is LNHDA and CDR2 is SQIVND (reference sequence). This CDR3 is built from 15 residues. V was pared by 1 base and J by 8 bases, with 14 bases between. The complete variable domain, with remaining parts taken from reference TRBV19 and TRBJ2-2, reads DGGITQSPKYLFRKEGQNVTLSCEQNLNHDAMYWYRQDPGQGLRLIYYSQIVNDFQKGDIAEGYSVSREKKESFPLTVTSAQKNPTAFYLCASSIARTAVGELFFGEGSRLTVL.

This chain joins TRBV27 and TRBJ2-7, with a weak D call TRBD2 (5 bases). CDR3 length: 13 amino acids. Trimming stripped 5 bases from V and 3 bases from J, with 11 bases between. CDR1 and CDR2 from the germline V gene are MNHEY and SMNVEV (reference sequence). This CDR3 reads CASSLREGYEQYF. The CDR3 DNA reads TGTGCCAGCAGTCTGCGTGAGGGCTACGAGCAGTACTTC.

V gene TRBV11-2 combines with J gene TRBJ2-7, with TRBD2 identical over 10 bases. The V gene end was trimmed by 4 bases and the J gene end by 2 bases; junction bases not matched to a gene: 5. Germline values: CDR1 SGHAT, CDR2 FQNNGV. The CDR3 runs to 15 residues. The CDR3 reads CASSSLAGLTYEQYF. The CDR3 DNA reads TGTGCCAGCAGCTCACTAGCGGGGCTTACCTACGAGCAGTACTTC.

J is TRBJ2-3 and V is TRBV28; a weak D match, TRBD2 (6 bases). This CDR3 has 17 amino acids. Trimming left V 3 bases short and J 0 bases short, with 16 bases between. Germline CDR1 is MDHEN and CDR2 is SYDVKM. The CDR3 loop reads CASSFASSEASTDTQYF. In DNA form, the CDR3 reads TGTGCCAGCAGTTTCGCCTCTAGCGAGGCTAGCACAGATACGCAGTATTTT.

The sample holds a few counts of this clone. The J gene is TRBJ1-6, the V gene TRBV4-1; D is uncertain. The V gene lost 2 bases and the J gene lost 8 bases, with 10 bases spanning the gap. This CDR3 is 14 amino acids long. From germline, CDR1 is MGHRA and CDR2 YSYEKL. The DNA of the CDR3 is TGCGCCAGCAGCCAATCCCAGATCCATTCACCCCTCCACTTT. This encodes CASSQSQIHSPLHF.

The chain combines TRBV6-1 with TRBJ2-5; D remains ambiguous. Trimming took off 0 bases at V and 5 bases at J, with 10 bases between the two ends. This CDR3 is built from 14 residues. The germline V gene has CDR1 MNHNS and CDR2 SASEGT. In DNA form, the CDR3 reads TGTGCCAGCAGTGAAGCCCGGCCTTCCGAGACCCAGTACTTC. Translated, it gives CASSEARPSETQYF.

J is TRBJ1-4 and V is TRBV7-2; the D is unclear. Trimming stripped 5 bases from V and 4 bases from J, with 14 bases between. Germline CDR1 and CDR2: SGHTA and FQGNSA. The CDR3 has 15 residues. The CDR3 region is CASSLTNGINEKLFF. The CDR3 DNA reads as TGTGCCAGCAGCCTGACGAACGGGATTAATGAAAAACTGTTTTTT.

For the CDR3, the DNA is TGTGCCAGCAGTGGAGGGGGAGAAGGTTCACCCCTCCACTTT. This codes for CASSGGGEGSPLHF. The V and J genes are TRBV6-4 and TRBJ1-6; D perhaps matches TRBD1 (6 bases). This CDR3 has 14 residues. Germline V gene data show CDR1 as MRHNA and CDR2 as SNTAGT. The V end was cut by 4 bases, the J end by 9 bases, with 13 bases between.

The chain joins TRBV29-1 to TRBJ1-4; D not resolved. Germline V gene sequence: CDR1 SQVTM, CDR2 ANQGSEA. The CDR3 runs 13 residues. Trimming took off 2 bases at V and 8 bases at J, with 12 bases between the two ends. In nucleotides, the CDR3 is TGCAGCGTTGAATCGGCGTCCGGCGAAAAACTGTTTTTT. Translating it yields CSVESASGEKLFF.

The rearrangement joins TRBV21-1 to TRBJ1-4; the table gives TRBD1 as D, unverified against the DNA. TRBV21-1 constitutes a pseudogene. The CDR3 runs to 12 residues. The CDR3 here is CASRGPFEKLFF. CDR3 bases: TGTGCCAGCAGGGGGCCTTTTGAAAAACTGTTTTTT.

The gene calls are TRBV7-9 and TRBJ2-2; D is tentatively TRBD1 or TRBD2 (6 bases each). The length of the CDR3 is 20 residues. Trimming removed 5 bases at V and 5 bases at J, with 30 bases between. Per the germline V gene, CDR1 is SEHNR and CDR2 is FQNEAQ (reference sequence). Here the CDR3 reads CASSKGTGGRTPRRTGELFF. DNA for the CDR3: TGTGCCAGCAGCAAAGGTACCGGGGGCCGGACGCCAAGAAGGACCGGGGAGCTGTTTTTT.

This chain joins TRBV5-6 and TRBJ1-1; 8 bases map to TRBD1. This CDR3 is 16 amino acids long. CDR1 is SGHDT and CDR2 is YYEEEE in the germline V gene. The J segment lost 10 bases and the V segment lost 0 bases, leaving 14 bases of the junction unmatched. The CDR3 loop is CASSLVSPYPGTGAFF. The CDR3 nucleotides are TGTGCCAGCAGCTTGGTCTCTCCCTACCCCGGGACAGGAGCTTTCTTT.

This chain joins TRBV5-1 and TRBJ1-3; D is ambiguous. The CDR3 sequence is 16 residues long. V lost 4 bases, J lost 0 bases, and 14 bases lay in between. Germline CDR1 is SGHRS and CDR2 is YFSETQ. The CDR3 DNA reads as TGCGCCAGCAGCCGGGGTCCGGGCTCCTCTGGAAACACCATATATTTT. Protein: CASSRGPGSSGNTIYF.

Here the CDR3 DNA reads TGTGCCACGGGGGGCAGGGACGGGTATCAGCCCCAGCATTTT. This sequence encodes CATGGRDGYQPQHF. The gene calls are TRBV7-9 and TRBJ1-5; the D gene is possibly TRBD1 (6 bases). The germline gives CDR1 SEHNR, CDR2 FQNEAQ (reference sequence). This CDR3 spans 14 amino acids. Deletions cut 10 bases from V and 5 bases from J, with 18 bases between.